The present entry profiles one TCR beta chain with its context. Its antigen is still unknown. The junction departs from the called germline gene at one end, perhaps through a read error. The data stem from a study of T cell repertoires in cytomegalovirus infection. Study-wide background: Matching HLA type, along with CMV infection, was indicated by public TCR beta signatures.

TCRdb reprocessed the reads via MiXCR and lists one record per CDR3 protein. The sample has approximately 110,000 distinct CDR3 sequences, around 28% seen once; the top ten hold about 81%. Study observations and caveats: The study found HLA-C-restricted CMV-specific TCR beta clonotypes dominating the ex vivo response. Cumulative frequency (of public TCR beta family members) identified carriers of CMV plus the relevant HLA.

The TCR originated in a human donor in good health (CMV status not recorded). Some clones in this sample may be carry-over from other donors' samples. The input for sequencing was CD8+ T cells from cultured PBMCs, taken from culture after CMV antigen stimulation.

The CDR3 DNA reads TGTGCCAGCAACGAAGCAGGGGGCGCGACAGATGCGCAGTATTTT. Encoded protein: CASNEAGGATDAQYF. This chain connects TRBV12-3 or TRBV12-4 to TRBJ2-3; 8 bases align to TRBD1. CDR3 length: 15 residues.